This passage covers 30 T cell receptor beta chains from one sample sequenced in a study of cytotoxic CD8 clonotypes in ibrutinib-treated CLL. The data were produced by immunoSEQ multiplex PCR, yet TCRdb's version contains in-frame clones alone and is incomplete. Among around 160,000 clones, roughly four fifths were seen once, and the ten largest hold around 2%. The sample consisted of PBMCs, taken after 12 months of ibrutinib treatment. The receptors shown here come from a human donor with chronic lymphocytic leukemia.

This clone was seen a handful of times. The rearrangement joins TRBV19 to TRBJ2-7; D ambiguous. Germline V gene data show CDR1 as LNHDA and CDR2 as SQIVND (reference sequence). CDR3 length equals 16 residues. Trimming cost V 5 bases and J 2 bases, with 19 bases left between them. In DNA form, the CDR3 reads TGTGCCAGTAGTCCCACAATGAACCTCGCGGCCTACGAGCAGTACTTC. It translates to CASSPTMNLAAYEQYF.

In DNA form, the CDR3 reads TGTGCCATCAGCGCGACAGTCAGCTCCTACGAGCAGTACTTC. Its protein product is CAISATVSSYEQYF. The J gene is TRBJ2-7, the V gene TRBV10-3; D is possibly TRBD1 (5 bases). Germline V gives CDR1 ENHRY, CDR2 SYGVKD. Trimming left V 6 bases short and J 0 bases short, with 12 bases between. The length of the CDR3 is 14 residues.

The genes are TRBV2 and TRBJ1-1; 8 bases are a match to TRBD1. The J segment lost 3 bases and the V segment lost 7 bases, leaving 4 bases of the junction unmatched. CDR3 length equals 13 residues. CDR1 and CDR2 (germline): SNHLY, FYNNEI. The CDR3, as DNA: TGTGCCAGCACCAGGGACAGGTACACTGAAGCTTTCTTT. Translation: CASTRDRYTEAFF.

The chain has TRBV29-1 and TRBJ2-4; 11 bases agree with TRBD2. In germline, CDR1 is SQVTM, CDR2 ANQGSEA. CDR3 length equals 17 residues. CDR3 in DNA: TGCAGTGTATCCGGGACTAGCGGTACTCTAGCCAAAAACATTCAGTACTTC. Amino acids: CSVSGTSGTLAKNIQYF.

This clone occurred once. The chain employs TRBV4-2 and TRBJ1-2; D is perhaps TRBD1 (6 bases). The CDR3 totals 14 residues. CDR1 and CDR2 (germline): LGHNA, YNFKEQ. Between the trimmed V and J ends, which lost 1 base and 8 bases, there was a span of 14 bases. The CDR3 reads CASSQAPWDTGYTF. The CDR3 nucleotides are TGTGCCAGCAGCCAAGCGCCGTGGGACACAGGCTACACCTTC.

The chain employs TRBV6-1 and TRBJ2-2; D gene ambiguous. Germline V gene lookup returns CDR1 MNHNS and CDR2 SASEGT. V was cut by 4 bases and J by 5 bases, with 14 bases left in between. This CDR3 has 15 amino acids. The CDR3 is CASSGTFSVTGELFF. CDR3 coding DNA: TGTGCCAGCAGTGGTACCTTCAGCGTAACCGGGGAGCTGTTTTTT.

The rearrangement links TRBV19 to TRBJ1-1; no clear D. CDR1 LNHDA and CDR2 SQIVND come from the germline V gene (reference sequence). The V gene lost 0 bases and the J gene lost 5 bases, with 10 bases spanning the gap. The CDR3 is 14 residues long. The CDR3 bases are TGTGCCAGTAGTATAGATCGGGAGTGGACTGAAGCTTTCTTT. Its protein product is CASSIDREWTEAFF.

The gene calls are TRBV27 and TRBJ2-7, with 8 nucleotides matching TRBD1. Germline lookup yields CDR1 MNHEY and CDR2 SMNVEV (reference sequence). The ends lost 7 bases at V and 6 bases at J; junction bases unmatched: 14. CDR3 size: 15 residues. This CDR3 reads CASTLPADRVCEQYF. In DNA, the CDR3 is TGTGCCAGCACCTTACCAGCGGACAGGGTATGCGAGCAGTACTTC.

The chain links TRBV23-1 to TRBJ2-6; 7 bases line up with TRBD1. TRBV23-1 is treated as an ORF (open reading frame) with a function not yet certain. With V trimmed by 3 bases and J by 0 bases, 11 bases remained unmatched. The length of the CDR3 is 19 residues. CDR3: CASSHTRGLPFSGANVLTF. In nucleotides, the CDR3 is TGCGCCAGCAGTCATACGAGGGGGCTCCCTTTCTCTGGGGCCAACGTCCTGACTTTC.

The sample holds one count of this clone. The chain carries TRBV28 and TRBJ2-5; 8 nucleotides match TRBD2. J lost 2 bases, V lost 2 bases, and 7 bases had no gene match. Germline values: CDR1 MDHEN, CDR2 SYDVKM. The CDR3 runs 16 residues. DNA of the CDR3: TGTGCCAGCAGTTTAGGGCGGGGGGCCCGACAAGAGACCCAGTACTTC. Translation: CASSLGRGARQETQYF. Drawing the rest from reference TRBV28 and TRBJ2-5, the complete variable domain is DVKVTQSSRYLVKRTGEKVFLECVQDMDHENMFWYRQDPGLGLRLIYFSYDVKMKEKGDIPEGYSVSREKKERFSLILESASTNQTSMYLCASSLGRGARQETQYFGPGTRLLVL.

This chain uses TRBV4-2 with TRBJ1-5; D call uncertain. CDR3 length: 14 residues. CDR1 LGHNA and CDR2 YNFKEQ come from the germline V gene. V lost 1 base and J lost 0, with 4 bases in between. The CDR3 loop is CASSQVNSNQPQHF. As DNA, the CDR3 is TGTGCCAGCAGCCAAGTGAATAGCAATCAGCCCCAGCATTTT.

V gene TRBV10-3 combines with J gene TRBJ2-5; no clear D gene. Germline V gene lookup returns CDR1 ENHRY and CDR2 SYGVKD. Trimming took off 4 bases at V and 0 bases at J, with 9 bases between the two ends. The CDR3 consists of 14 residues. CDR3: CAISVGPNQETQYF. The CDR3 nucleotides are TGTGCCATCAGTGTCGGGCCCAACCAAGAGACCCAGTACTTC.

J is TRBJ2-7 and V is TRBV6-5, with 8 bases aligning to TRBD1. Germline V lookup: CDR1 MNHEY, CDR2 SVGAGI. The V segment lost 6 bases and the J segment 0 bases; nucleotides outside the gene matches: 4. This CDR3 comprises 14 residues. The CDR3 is CASSPGTGSYEQYF. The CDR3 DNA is TGTGCCAGCAGCCCCGGGACAGGCTCCTACGAGCAGTACTTC.

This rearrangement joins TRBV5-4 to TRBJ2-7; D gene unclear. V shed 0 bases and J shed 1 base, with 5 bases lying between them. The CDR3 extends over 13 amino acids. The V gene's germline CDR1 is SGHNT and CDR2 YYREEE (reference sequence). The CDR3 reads CASSLVESYEQYF. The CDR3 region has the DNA TGTGCCAGCAGCTTGGTGGAGTCCTACGAGCAGTACTTC.

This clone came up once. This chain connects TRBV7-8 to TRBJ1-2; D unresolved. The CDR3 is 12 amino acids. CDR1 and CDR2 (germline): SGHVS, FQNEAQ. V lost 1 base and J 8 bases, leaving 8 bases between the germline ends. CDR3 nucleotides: TGTGCCAGCAGCTTAGAGGGATCCGGCTACACCTTC. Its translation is CASSLEGSGYTF.

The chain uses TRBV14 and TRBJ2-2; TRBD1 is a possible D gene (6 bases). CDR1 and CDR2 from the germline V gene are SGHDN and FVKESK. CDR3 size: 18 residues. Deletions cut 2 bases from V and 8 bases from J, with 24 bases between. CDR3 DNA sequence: TGTGCCAGCAGCCAACGTCGCCTGGGGGCTATTCCCAGGGGGGAGCTGTTTTTT. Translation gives CASSQRRLGAIPRGELFF.

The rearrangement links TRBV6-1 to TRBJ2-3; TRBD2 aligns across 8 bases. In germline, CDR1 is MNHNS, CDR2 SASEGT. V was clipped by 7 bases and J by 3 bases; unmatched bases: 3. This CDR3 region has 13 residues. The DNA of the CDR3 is TGTGCCAGCACGGGACTAGGGACAGATACGCAGTATTTT. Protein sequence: CASTGLGTDTQYF.

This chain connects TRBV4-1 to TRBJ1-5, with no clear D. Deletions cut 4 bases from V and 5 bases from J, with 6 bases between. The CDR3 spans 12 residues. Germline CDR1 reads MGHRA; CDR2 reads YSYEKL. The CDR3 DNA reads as TGCGCCAGCAGCCTCGGTGATCAGCCCCAGCATTTT. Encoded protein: CASSLGDQPQHF.

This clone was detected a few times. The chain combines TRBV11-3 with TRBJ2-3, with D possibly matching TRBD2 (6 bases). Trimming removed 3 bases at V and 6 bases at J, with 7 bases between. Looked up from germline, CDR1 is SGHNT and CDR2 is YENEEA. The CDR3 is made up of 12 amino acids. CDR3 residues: CASSLGGDTQYF. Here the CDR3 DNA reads TGTGCCAGCAGCTTGGGAGGCGATACGCAGTATTTT.

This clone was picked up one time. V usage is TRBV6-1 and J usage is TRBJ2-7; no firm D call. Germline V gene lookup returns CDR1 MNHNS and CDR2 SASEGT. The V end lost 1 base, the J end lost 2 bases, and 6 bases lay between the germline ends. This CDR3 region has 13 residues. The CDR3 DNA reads TGTGCCAGCAGTGAAGTCCGTGCCTACGAGCAGTACTTC. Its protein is CASSEVRAYEQYF.

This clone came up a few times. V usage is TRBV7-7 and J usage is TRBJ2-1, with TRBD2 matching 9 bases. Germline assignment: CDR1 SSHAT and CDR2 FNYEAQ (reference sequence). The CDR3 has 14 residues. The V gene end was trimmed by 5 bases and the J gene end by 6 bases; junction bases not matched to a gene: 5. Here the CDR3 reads CASSEGLAANEQFF. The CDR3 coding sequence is TGTGCCAGCAGCGAGGGACTAGCTGCCAATGAGCAGTTCTTC.

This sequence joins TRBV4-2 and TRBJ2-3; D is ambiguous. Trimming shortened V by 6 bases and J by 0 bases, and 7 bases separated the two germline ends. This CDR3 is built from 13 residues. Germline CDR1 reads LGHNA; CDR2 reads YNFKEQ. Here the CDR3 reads CASRGASTDTQYF. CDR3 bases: TGTGCCAGCAGAGGAGCTAGCACAGATACGCAGTATTTT.

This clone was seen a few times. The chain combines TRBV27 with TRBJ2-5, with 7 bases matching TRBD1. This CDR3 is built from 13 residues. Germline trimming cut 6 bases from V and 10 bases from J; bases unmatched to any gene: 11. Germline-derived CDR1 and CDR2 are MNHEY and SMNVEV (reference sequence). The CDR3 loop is CASRPTGNGIQYF. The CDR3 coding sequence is TGTGCCAGCAGGCCGACAGGGAATGGGATCCAGTACTTC.

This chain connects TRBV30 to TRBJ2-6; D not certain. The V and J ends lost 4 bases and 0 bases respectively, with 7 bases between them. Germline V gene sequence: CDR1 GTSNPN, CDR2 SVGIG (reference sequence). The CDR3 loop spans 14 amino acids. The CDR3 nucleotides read TGTGCCTGGAAAAAATCCTCTGGGGCCAACGTCCTGACTTTC. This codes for CAWKKSSGANVLTF. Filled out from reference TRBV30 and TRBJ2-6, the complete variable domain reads SQTIHQWPATLVQPVGSPLSLECTVEGTSNPNLYWYRQAAGRGLQLLFYSVGIGQISSEVPQNLSASRPQDRQFILSSKKLLLSDSGFYLCAWKKSSGANVLTFGAGSRLTVL.

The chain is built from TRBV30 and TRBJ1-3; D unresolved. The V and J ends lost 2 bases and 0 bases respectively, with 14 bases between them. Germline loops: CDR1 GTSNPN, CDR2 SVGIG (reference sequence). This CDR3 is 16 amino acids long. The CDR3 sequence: CAWSILELSSGNTIYF. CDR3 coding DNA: TGTGCCTGGAGTATCCTTGAGTTGAGCTCTGGAAACACCATATATTTT. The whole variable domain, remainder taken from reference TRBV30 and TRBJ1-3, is SQTIHQWPATLVQPVGSPLSLECTVEGTSNPNLYWYRQAAGRGLQLLFYSVGIGQISSEVPQNLSASRPQDRQFILSSKKLLLSDSGFYLCAWSILELSSGNTIYFGEGSWLTVV.

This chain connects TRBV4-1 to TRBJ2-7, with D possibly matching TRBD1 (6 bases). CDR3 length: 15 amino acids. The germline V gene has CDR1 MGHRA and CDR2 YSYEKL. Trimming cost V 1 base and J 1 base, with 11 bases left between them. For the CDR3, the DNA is TGCGCCAGCAGCCAAGTTGCAGGGGCATCCTACGAGCAGTACTTC. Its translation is CASSQVAGASYEQYF.

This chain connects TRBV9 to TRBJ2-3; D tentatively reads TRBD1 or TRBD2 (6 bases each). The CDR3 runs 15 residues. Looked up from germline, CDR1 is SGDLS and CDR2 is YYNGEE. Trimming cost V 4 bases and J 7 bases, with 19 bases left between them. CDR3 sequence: CASSFGTSQGNTQYF. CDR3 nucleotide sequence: TGTGCCAGCAGCTTCGGGACTTCTCAGGGGAATACGCAGTATTTT.

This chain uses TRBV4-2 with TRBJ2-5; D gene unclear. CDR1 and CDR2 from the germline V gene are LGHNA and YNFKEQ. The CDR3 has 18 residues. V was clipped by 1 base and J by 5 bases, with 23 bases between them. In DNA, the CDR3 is TGTGCCAGCAGCCAAGGGTTTAAGGATCCCCTTTCCCTCGAGACCCAGTACTTC. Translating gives CASSQGFKDPLSLETQYF.

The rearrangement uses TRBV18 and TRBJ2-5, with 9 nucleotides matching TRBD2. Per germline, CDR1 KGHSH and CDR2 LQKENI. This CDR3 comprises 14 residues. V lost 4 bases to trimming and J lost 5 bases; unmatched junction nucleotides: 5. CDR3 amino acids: CASSLVAGAETQYF. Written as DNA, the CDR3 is TGTGCCAGCTCACTAGTAGCGGGGGCGGAGACCCAGTACTTC. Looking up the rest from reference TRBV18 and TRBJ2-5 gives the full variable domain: NAGVMQNPRHLVRRRGQEARLRCSPMKGHSHVYWYRQLPEEGLKFMVYLQKENIIDESGMPKERFSAEFPKEGPSILRIQQVVRGDSAAYFCASSLVAGAETQYFGPGTRLLVL.

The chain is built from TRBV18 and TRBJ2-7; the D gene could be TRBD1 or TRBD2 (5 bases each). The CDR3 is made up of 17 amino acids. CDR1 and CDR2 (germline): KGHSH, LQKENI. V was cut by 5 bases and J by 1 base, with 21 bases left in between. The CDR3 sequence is CASSTSRDPLRSYEQYF. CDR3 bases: TGTGCCAGCTCAACGAGCAGGGACCCCCTAAGGTCCTACGAGCAGTACTTC.